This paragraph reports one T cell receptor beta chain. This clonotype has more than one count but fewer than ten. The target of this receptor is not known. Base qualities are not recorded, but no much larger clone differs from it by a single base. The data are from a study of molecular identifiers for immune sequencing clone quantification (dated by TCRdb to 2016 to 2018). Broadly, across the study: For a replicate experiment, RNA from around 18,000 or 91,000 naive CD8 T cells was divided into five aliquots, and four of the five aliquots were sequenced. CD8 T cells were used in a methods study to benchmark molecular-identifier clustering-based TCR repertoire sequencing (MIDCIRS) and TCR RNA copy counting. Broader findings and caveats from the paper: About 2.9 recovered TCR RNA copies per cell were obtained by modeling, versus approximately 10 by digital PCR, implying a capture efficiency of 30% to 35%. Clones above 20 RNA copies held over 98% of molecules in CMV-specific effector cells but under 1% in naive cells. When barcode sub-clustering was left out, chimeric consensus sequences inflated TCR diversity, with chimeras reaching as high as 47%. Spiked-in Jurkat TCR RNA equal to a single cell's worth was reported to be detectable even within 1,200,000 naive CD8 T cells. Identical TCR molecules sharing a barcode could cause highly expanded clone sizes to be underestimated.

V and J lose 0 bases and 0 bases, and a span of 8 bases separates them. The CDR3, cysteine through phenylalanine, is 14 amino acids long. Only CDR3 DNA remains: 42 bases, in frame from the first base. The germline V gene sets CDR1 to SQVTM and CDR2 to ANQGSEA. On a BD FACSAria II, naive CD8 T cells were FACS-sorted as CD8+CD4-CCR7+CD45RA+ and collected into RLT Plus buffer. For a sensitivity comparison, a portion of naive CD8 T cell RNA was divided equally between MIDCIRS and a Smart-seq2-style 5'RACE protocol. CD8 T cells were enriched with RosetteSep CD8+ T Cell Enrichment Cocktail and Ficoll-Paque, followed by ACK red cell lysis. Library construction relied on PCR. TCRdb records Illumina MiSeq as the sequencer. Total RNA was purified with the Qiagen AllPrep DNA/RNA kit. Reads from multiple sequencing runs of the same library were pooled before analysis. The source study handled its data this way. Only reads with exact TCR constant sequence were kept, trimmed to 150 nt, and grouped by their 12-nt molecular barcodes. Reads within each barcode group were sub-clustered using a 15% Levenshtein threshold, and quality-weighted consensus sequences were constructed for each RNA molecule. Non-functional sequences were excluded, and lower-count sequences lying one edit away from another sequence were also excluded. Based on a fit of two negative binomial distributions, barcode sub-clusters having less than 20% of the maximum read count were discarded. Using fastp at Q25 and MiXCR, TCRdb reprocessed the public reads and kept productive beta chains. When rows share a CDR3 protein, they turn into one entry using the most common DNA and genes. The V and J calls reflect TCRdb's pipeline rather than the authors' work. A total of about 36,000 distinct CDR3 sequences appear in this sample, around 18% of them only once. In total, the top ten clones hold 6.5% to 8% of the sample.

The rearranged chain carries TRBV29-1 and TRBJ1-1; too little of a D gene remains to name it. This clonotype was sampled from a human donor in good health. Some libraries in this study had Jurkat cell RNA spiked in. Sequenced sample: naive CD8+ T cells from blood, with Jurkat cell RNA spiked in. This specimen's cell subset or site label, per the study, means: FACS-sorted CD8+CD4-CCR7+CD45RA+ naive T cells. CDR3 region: CSVEDWPVNTEAFF. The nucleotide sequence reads TGCAGCGTTGAAGATTGGCCGGTGAACACTGAAGCTTTCTTT.